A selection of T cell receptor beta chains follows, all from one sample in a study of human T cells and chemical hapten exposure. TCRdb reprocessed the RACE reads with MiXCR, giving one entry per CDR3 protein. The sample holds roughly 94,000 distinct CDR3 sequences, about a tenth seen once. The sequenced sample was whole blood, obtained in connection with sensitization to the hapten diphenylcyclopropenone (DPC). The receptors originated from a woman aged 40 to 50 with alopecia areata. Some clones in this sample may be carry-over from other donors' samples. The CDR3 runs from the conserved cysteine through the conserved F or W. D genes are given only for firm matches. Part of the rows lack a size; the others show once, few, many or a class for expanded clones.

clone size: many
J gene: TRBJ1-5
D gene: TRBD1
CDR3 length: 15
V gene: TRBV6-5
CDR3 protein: CASSYEGAPNQPQHF
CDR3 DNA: TGTGCCAGCAGTTACGAGGGGGCTCCCAATCAGCCCCAGCATTTT

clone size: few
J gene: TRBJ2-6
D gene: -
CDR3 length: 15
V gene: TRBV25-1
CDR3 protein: CASTPTTSGANVLTF
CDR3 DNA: TGTGCCAGCACCCCCACCACCTCTGGGGCCAACGTCCTGACTTTC

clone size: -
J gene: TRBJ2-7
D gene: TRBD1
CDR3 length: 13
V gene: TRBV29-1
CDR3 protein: CSVEASRGYEQYF
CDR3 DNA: TGCAGCGTTGAAGCAAGCAGGGGGTACGAGCAGTACTTC

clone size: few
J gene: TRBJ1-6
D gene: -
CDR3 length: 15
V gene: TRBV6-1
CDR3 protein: CASSEQIPPGSPLHF
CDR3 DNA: TGTGCCAGCAGTGAACAGATCCCCCCGGGGTCACCCCTCCACTTT

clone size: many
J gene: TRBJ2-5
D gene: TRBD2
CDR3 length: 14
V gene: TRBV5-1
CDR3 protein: CASSQGLAGETQYF
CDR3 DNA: TGCGCCAGCAGCCAGGGACTAGCGGGGGAGACCCAGTACTTC

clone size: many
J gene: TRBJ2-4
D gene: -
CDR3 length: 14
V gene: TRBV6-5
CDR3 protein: CASSYGGAQNIQYF
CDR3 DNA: TGTGCCAGCAGTTACGGGGGGGCCCAAAACATTCAGTACTTC

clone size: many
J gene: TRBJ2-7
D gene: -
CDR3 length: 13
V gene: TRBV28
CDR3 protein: CASSLRGAYEQYF
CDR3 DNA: TGTGCCAGCAGTTTGCGGGGAGCCTACGAGCAGTACTTC

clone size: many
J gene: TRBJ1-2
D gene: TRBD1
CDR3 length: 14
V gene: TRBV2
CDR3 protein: CASSLTGLNYGYTF
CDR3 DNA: TGTGCCAGCAGTTTGACAGGGTTGAACTATGGCTACACCTTC

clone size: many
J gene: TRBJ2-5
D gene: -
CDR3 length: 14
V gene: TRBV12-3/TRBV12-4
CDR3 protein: CASRTGTSQETQYF
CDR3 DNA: TGTGCCAGCAGAACAGGGACTTCTCAAGAGACCCAGTACTTC

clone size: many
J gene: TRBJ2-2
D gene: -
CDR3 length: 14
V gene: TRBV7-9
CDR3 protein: CASSPPGSTGELFF
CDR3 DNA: TGTGCCAGCAGCCCGCCCGGGAGCACCGGGGAGCTGTTTTTT

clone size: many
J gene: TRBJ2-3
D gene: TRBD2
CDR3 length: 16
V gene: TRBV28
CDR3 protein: CASSLGAGGLTDTQYF
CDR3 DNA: TGTGCCAGCAGTTTAGGCGCGGGAGGGCTCACAGATACGCAGTATTTT

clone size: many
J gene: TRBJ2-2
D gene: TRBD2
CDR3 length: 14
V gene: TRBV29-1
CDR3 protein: CSVVGTEYTGRMFF
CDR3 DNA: TGCAGCGTTGTTGGGACGGAGTACACCGGGAGGATGTTTTTT

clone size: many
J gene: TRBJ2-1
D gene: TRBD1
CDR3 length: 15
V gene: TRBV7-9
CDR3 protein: CASSLRDSFYNEQFF
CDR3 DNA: TGTGCCAGCAGCTTAAGGGACAGTTTTTACAATGAGCAGTTCTTC

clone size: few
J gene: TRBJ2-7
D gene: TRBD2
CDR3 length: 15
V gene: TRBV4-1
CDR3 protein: CASSQVAGPAYEQYF
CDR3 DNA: TGCGCCAGCAGCCAAGTAGCGGGGCCAGCCTACGAGCAGTACTTC

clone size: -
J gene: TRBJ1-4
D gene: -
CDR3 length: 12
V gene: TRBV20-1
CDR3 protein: CSASGANGKLFF
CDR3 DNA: TGCAGTGCTTCGGGGGCTAATGGAAAACTGTTTTTT

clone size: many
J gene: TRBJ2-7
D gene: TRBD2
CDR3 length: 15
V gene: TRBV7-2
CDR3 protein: CASSLSVAGGREQYF
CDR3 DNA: TGTGCCAGCAGCTTAAGCGTGGCGGGAGGACGCGAGCAGTACTTC

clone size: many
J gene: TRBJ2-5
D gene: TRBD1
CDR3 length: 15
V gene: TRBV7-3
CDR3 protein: CASSLTGGREKTQYF
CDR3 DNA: TGTGCCAGCAGCTTAACAGGGGGCAGGGAGAAGACCCAGTACTTC

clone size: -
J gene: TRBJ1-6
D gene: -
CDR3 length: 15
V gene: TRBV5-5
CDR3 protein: CASSLGPSQGSPLHF
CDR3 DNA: TGTGCCAGCAGCCTAGGACCCTCGCAGGGTTCACCCCTCCACTTT

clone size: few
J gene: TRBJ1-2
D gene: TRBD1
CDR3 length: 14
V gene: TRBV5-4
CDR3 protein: CASTDRGHSGGYTF
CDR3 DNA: TGTGCCAGCACCGACAGGGGCCATTCGGGCGGCTACACCTTC

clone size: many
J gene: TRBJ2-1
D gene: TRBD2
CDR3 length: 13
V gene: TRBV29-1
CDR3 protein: CSVSGGGINEQFF
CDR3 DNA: TGCAGCGTCAGTGGCGGGGGTATTAATGAGCAGTTCTTC

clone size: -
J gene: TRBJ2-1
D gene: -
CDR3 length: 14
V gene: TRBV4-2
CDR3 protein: CASSPMDRYNEQFF
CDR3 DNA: TGTGCCAGCAGCCCCATGGACCGTTACAATGAGCAGTTCTTC

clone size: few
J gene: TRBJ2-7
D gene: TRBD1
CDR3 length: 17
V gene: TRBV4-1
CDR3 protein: CASSQDMSRGLGYEQYF
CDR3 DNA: TGCGCCAGCAGCCAAGATATGAGCAGGGGGCTAGGCTACGAGCAGTACTTC

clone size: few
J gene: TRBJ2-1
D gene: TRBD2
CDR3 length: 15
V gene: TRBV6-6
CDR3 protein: CASRVAGGVHNEQFF
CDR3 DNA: TGTGCCAGCAGAGTCGCGGGAGGGGTCCACAATGAGCAGTTCTTC

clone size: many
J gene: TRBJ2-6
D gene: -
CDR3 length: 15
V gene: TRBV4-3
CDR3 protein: CASSQDNSGANVLTF
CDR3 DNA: TGCGCCAGCAGCCAAGACAACTCTGGGGCCAACGTCCTGACTTTC

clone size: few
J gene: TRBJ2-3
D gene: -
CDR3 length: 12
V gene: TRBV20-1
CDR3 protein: CSARDGADTQYF
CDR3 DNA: TGCAGTGCTAGAGATGGGGCAGATACGCAGTATTTT

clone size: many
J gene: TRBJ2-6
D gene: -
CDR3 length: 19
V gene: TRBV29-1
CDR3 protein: CSVEEGGRLASSGANVLTF
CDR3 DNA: TGCAGCGTTGAAGAGGGAGGTAGGCTAGCTAGCTCTGGGGCCAACGTCCTGACTTTC

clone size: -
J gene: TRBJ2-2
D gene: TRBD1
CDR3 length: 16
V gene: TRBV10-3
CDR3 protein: CAISLQGAVNTGELFF
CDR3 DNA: TGTGCCATCAGCTTACAGGGGGCGGTCAACACCGGGGAGCTGTTTTTT

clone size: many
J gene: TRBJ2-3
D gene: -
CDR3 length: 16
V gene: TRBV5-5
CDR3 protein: CASSQEGTANTDTQYF
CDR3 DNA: TGTGCCAGCAGCCAGGAGGGGACCGCCAACACAGATACGCAGTATTTT

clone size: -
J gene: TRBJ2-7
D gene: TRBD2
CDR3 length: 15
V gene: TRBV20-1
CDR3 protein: CSAGGGEREAYEQYF
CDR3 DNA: TGCAGTGCTGGGGGTGGGGAGCGGGAAGCCTACGAGCAGTACTTC

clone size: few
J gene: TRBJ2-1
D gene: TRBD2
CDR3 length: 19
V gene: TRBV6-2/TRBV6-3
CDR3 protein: CASGTNGLARDTFYNEQFF
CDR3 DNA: TGTGCCAGCGGTACAAACGGACTAGCCCGAGACACCTTCTACAATGAGCAGTTCTTC

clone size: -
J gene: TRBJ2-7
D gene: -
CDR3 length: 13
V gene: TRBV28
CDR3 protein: CASARTSPYEQYF
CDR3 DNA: TGTGCCAGCGCCCGGACATCTCCCTACGAGCAGTACTTC

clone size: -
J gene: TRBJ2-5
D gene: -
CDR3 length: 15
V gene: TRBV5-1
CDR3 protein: CASSSGPGQQETQYF
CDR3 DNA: TGCGCCAGCAGCTCCGGACCGGGCCAGCAAGAGACCCAGTACTTC

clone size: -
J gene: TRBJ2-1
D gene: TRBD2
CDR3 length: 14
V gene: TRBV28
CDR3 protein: CASRAGVAYNEQFF
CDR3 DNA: TGTGCCAGTAGAGCGGGAGTGGCCTACAATGAGCAGTTCTTC

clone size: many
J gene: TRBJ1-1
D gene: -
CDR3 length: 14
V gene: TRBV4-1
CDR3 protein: CASSQDPGGAGAFF
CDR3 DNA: TGCGCCAGCAGCCAAGATCCGGGGGGGGCAGGAGCTTTCTTT

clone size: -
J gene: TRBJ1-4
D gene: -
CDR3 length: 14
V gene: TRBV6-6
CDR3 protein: CASSYLQGTEKLFF
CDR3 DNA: TGTGCCAGCAGTTACCTACAGGGTACTGAAAAACTGTTTTTT

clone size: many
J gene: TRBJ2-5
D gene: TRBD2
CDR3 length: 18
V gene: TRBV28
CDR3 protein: CASSFPLSSGRNQETQYF
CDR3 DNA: TGTGCCAGCAGTTTCCCCCTTTCTAGCGGGAGGAACCAAGAGACCCAGTACTTC

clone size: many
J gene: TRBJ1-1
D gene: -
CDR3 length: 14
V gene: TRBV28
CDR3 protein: CASSLSTGGTEAFF
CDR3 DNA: TGTGCCAGCAGTTTAAGCACCGGGGGCACTGAAGCTTTCTTT

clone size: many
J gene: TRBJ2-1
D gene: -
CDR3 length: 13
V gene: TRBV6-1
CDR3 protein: CASSEAAAREQFF
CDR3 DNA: TGTGCCAGCAGTGAAGCCGCGGCGAGAGAGCAGTTCTTC

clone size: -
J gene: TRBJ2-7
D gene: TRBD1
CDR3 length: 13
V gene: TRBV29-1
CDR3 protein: CSVLRQGSYEQYF
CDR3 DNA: TGCAGCGTCCTAAGACAGGGCTCCTACGAGCAGTACTTC

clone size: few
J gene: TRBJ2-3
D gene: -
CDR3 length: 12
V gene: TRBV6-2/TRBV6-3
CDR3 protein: CASSHTQTAEYF
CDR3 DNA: TGTGCCAGCAGCCATACTCAGACAGCAGAGTATTTT

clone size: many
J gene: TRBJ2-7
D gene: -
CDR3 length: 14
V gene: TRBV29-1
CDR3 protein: CSVSWGTTMRGEYF
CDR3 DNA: TGCAGCGTTTCCTGGGGCACCACCATGCGGGGCGAGTACTTC

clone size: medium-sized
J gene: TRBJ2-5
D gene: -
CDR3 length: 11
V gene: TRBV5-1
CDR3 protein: CASSLQETQYF
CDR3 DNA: TGTGCCAGCAGTTTACAAGAGACCCAGTACTTC

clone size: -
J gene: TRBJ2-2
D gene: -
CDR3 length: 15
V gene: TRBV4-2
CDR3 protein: CASSQDLLLSGELFF
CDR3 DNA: TGTGCCAGCAGCCAAGATCTCCTCCTTTCCGGGGAGCTGTTTTTT